These 3 T cell receptor beta chains came from one sample sequenced in a study of cytomegalovirus exposure and HLA in healthy donors. PCR involved 60 Vbeta and 13 Jbeta primers. Sequencing was performed with immunoSEQ multiplex PCR; in TCRdb, only in-frame clones are kept and a portion is missing. In the table there are 200,000 to 250,000 clones, roughly four fifths of which are singletons. Sequencing was done on a sample of PBMCs. Source of these receptors: a woman in her 40s in good health and CMV-seronegative.

The rearrangement links TRBV7-6 to TRBJ1-1; D ambiguous. The CDR3 covers 13 residues. Germline CDR1 and CDR2: SGHVS and FNYEAQ. Trimming pared 3 bases from V and 7 bases from J, leaving 12 bases between. In DNA form, the CDR3 reads TGTGCCAGCAGCTTCACAAGCGGTGGTGAAGCTTTCTTT. Protein sequence: CASSFTSGGEAFF.

This chain joins TRBV29-1 and TRBJ1-2, with 9 bases identical to TRBD1. V shed 5 bases, J shed 3 bases, and the junction held 1 base outside the gene matches. CDR1 SQVTM and CDR2 ANQGSEA come from the germline V gene. The CDR3 totals 12 residues. The CDR3 here is CSVRDRDYGYTF. DNA for the CDR3: TGCAGCGTTAGGGACAGGGACTATGGCTACACCTTC.

V gene TRBV7-6 combines with J gene TRBJ2-2; TRBD1 matches at 9 bases. Trimming took 6 bases from V and 7 from J; bases not matched to a gene: 9. The CDR3 is 15 amino acids. Germline lookup yields CDR1 SGHVS and CDR2 FNYEAQ. Here the CDR3 reads CASRPRDRVYGELFF. In DNA form, the CDR3 reads TGTGCCAGCAGACCCCGGGACAGGGTGTACGGGGAGCTGTTTTTT. Combining the CDR3 with reference TRBV7-6 and TRBJ2-2 gives the whole variable domain GAGVSQSPRYKVTKRGQDVALRCDPISGHVSLYWYRQALGQGPEFLTYFNYEAQQDKSGLPNDRFSAERPEGSISTLTIQRTEQRDSAMYRCASRPRDRVYGELFFGEGSRLTVL.